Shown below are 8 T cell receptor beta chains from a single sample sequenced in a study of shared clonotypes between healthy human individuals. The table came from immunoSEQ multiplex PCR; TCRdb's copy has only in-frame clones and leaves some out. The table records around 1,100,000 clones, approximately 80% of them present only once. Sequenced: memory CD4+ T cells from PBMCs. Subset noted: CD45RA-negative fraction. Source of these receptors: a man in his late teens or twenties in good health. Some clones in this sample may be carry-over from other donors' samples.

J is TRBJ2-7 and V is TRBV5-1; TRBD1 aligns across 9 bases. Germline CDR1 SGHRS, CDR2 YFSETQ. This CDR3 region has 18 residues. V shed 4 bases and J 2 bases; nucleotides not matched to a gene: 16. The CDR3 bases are TGCGCCAGCAGCCCCCCTTCACGACCGGGACAGGGTACCTACGAGCAGTACTTC. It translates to CASSPPSRPGQGTYEQYF.

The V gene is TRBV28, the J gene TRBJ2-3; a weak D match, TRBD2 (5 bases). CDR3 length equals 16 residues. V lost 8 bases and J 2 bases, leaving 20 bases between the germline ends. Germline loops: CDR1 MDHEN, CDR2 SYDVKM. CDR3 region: CASRVMSGPVTDTQYF. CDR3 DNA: TGTGCCAGCCGTGTGATGAGCGGTCCTGTCACAGATACGCAGTATTTT.

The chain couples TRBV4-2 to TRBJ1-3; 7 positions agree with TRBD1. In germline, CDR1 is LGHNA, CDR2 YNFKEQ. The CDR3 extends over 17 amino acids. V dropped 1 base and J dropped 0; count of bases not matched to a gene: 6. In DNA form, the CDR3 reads TGTGCCAGCAGCCAAGGGGGGACAGCGAGCTCTGGAAACACCATATATTTT. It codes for CASSQGGTASSGNTIYF.

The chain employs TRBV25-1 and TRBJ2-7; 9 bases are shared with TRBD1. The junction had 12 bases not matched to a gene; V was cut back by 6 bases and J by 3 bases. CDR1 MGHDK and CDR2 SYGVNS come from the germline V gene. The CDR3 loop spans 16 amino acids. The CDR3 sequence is CASRGPGQGGRYEQYF. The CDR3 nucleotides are TGTGCCAGCAGGGGCCCGGGACAGGGAGGCCGCTACGAGCAGTACTTC.

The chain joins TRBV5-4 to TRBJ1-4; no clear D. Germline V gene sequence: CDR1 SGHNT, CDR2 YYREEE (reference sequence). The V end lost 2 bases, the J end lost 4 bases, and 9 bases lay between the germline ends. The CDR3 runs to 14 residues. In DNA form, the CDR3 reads TGTGCCAGCAGCTTCGGTCGCGTTAATGAAAAACTGTTTTTT. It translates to CASSFGRVNEKLFF.

The CDR3 DNA sequence: TGTGCCTGGAGTGTACTGTCTCAACTGACAGTCCAGAACACTGAAGCTTTCTTT. This encodes CAWSVLSQLTVQNTEAFF. The rearrangement links TRBV30 to TRBJ1-1, with a tentative D call TRBD1 (5 bases). Germline V lookup: CDR1 GTSNPN, CDR2 SVGIG (reference sequence). This CDR3 is built from 18 residues. V lost 0 bases, J lost 1 base, and 21 bases lay in between.

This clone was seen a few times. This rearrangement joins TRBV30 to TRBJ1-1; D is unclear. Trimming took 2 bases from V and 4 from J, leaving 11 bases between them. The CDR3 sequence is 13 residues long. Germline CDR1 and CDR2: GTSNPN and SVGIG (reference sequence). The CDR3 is CAWSFWRGTEAFF. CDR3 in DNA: TGTGCCTGGAGTTTTTGGCGAGGCACTGAAGCTTTCTTT.

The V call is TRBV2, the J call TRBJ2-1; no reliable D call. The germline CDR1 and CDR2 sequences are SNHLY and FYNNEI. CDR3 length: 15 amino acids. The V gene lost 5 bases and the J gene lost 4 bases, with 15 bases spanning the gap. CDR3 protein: CASSPRPATYNEQFF. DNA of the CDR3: TGTGCCAGCAGTCCAAGGCCAGCTACGTACAATGAGCAGTTCTTC.